The T cell receptor beta chain described here comes from a study of shared clonotypes between healthy human individuals. In the authors' workflow: With immunoSEQ giving junction-only sequences and no quality scores, filtering differed. The method was immunoSEQ multiplex PCR; TCRdb's version includes in-frame clones alone and lacks a portion of them. V, J and clone size are those of that table, while D and trimming were read from the DNA. The sample gives approximately 700,000 clones, around three quarters of which show up once; 1.5% to 2% is in the top ten. Study observations and caveats: Non-shared clonotypes displayed generation probabilities falling below those of clonotypes present in all four donors. Larger estimated richness was generally seen in naive subsets than in memory subsets.

In the case of this clone: Its antigen is not identified.

The donors were all Caucasian adults (living in Nashville, Tennessee). Germline lookup yields CDR1 SGHTA and CDR2 FQGNSA. The CDR3 runs 15 residues. The germline V and J ends were trimmed by 3 bases and 2 bases, with 11 bases remaining between them. This sequence originates from a woman younger than 45 in good health. The genes are TRBV7-2 and TRBJ2-1; D possibly corresponds to TRBD1 (5 bases). The sample comprised memory CD4+ T cells sorted from blood. Described subset: CD45RA-negative fraction. This CDR3 reads CASSLDTSTYNEQFF. CDR3 DNA sequence: TGTGCCAGCAGCTTGGACACTTCGACCTACAATGAGCAGTTCTTC.